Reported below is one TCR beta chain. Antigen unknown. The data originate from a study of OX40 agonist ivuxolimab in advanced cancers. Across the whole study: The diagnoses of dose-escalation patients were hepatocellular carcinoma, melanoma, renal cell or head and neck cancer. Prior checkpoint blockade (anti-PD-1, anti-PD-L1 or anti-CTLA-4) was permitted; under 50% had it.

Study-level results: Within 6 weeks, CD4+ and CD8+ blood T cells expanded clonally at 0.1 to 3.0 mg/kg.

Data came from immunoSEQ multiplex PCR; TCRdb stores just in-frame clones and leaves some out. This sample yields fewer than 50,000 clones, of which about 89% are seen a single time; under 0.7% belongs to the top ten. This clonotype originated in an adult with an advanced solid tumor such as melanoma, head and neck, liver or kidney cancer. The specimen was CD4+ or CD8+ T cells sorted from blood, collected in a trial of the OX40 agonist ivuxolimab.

The CDR3 sequence is CASRGDVQETQYF. The CDR3 DNA reads TGCGCCAGCAGGGGGGACGTTCAAGAGACCCAGTACTTC. The chain carries TRBV5-1 and TRBJ2-5, with D perhaps being TRBD1 or TRBD2 (5 bases each). CDR1 is SGHRS and CDR2 is YFSETQ in the germline V gene. V was pared by 5 bases and J by 2 bases, with 10 bases between. The CDR3 contains 13 residues.